A single sample is the source of the 29 T cell receptor beta chains below, sequenced in a study of blood T cell repertoires in COVID-19. Profiling relied on immunoSEQ multiplex PCR, and the TCRdb table lists in-frame clones only, not all of them. This sample has about 200,000 clones, with roughly nine tenths found just once. Material: PBMCs or T cells enriched from blood (not recorded which). These receptors all stem from a woman aged 18-29 years who had recovered from COVID-19.

The chain joins TRBV15 to TRBJ1-5; D possibly corresponds to TRBD1 (6 bases). This CDR3 has 15 residues. Per germline, CDR1 LNHNV and CDR2 YYDKDF (reference sequence). V lost 0 bases and J lost 9, with 15 bases in between. The CDR3 DNA sequence: TGTGCCACCAGCAGAGAAGGGGGGGGGTCAAGGCCCCAGCATTTT. It specifies CATSREGGGSRPQHF.

This chain uses TRBV7-9 with TRBJ1-2, with 9 nucleotides matching TRBD1. The CDR3 has 16 residues. The trim removed 1 base at V and 4 bases at J, leaving 7 bases unmatched. Germline CDR1 SEHNR, CDR2 FQNEAQ (reference sequence). The CDR3 DNA is TGTGCCAGCAGCTTAGGTTCCGGGACAGGGCCCTATGGCTACACCTTC. Its translation: CASSLGSGTGPYGYTF.

The rearrangement joins TRBV12-5 to TRBJ1-5; D ambiguous. Trimming removed 4 bases from V and 7 bases from J, with 11 bases in between. This CDR3 region has 13 residues. CDR1 is LGHNT and CDR2 is FRNRAP in the germline V gene. Written as DNA, the CDR3 is TGTGCTAGTGGTTCCGAACTAGGACAGCCCCAGCATTTT. It encodes CASGSELGQPQHF.

As DNA, the CDR3 is TGTGCCAGCAGCCGACAGGGGCGCTACACCTTC. The encoded protein is CASSRQGRYTF. The chain couples TRBV6-5 to TRBJ1-2; 8 bases line up with TRBD1. Per the germline V gene, CDR1 is MNHEY and CDR2 is SVGAGI. The CDR3 sequence is 11 residues long. V lost 6 bases to trimming and J lost 9 bases; unmatched junction nucleotides: 3.

The chain recombines TRBV15 with TRBJ1-1, with unresolved D. The germline gives CDR1 LNHNV, CDR2 YYDKDF (reference sequence). CDR3 length: 21 residues. V lost 2 bases and J 1 base, leaving 29 bases between the germline ends. CDR3 region: CATSRTLRRELAAYRNTEAFF. DNA for the CDR3: TGTGCCACCAGCAGAACCCTTAGACGGGAATTGGCCGCTTATAGGAACACTGAAGCTTTCTTT.

The rearrangement joins TRBV11-2 to TRBJ2-5, with 8 bases lining up with TRBD2. CDR3 length: 14 amino acids. Germline V gene sequence: CDR1 SGHAT, CDR2 FQNNGV. The V segment lost 4 bases and the J segment 5 bases; nucleotides outside the gene matches: 6. CDR3 in DNA: TGTGCCAGCAGCTCCGGGGGGGCTGTGGAGACCCAGTACTTC. This codes for CASSSGGAVETQYF.

This clone turned up a few times. The chain links TRBV7-6 to TRBJ1-5, with no clear D. The CDR3 extends over 17 amino acids. Trimming shortened V by 1 base and J by 4 bases, and 17 bases separated the two germline ends. Germline values: CDR1 SGHVS, CDR2 FNYEAQ. The CDR3 is CASSLVDSSDGNQPQHF. CDR3 bases: TGTGCCAGCAGCTTAGTAGATTCCAGCGACGGTAATCAGCCCCAGCATTTT.

The rearrangement joins TRBV2 to TRBJ2-5, with TRBD2 as a possible D gene (6 bases). CDR3 length: 12 residues. Deletions cut 4 bases from V and 6 bases from J, with 9 bases between. CDR1 is SNHLY, CDR2 FYNNEI, per germline. This CDR3 is CASSGGVKTQYF. The CDR3 DNA reads TGTGCCAGCAGTGGGGGGGTCAAGACCCAGTACTTC.

The chain employs TRBV19 and TRBJ1-4, with no clear D. V was cut by 5 bases and J by 3 bases, with 22 bases left in between. CDR3 size: 18 residues. The V gene's germline CDR1 is LNHDA and CDR2 SQIVND (reference sequence). The CDR3 region is CASSPRRGRATSNEKLFF. For the CDR3, the DNA is TGTGCCAGTAGTCCTCGCCGAGGCCGCGCGACTTCTAATGAAAAACTGTTTTTT. Looking up the rest from reference TRBV19 and TRBJ1-4 gives the full variable domain: DGGITQSPKYLFRKEGQNVTLSCEQNLNHDAMYWYRQDPGQGLRLIYYSQIVNDFQKGDIAEGYSVSREKKESFPLTVTSAQKNPTAFYLCASSPRRGRATSNEKLFFGSGTQLSVL.

V is TRBV27 and J is TRBJ2-3; 10 positions match TRBD1. CDR1 and CDR2 (germline): MNHEY, SMNVEV (reference sequence). V lost 5 bases to trimming and J lost 5 bases; unmatched junction nucleotides: 10. The CDR3 length is 16 residues. CDR3 DNA sequence: TGTGCCAGCAGTCCCCTTCGGGACAGGGGCGTAGATACGCAGTATTTT. It is translated as CASSPLRDRGVDTQYF.

The chain links TRBV29-1 to TRBJ1-1; D not certain. This CDR3 region has 12 residues. The V end lost 3 bases, the J end lost 5 bases, and 10 bases lay between the germline ends. Germline lookup yields CDR1 SQVTM and CDR2 ANQGSEA. The CDR3 DNA is TGCAGCGTTGATCCTACGGGGACTGAAGCTTTCTTT. This encodes CSVDPTGTEAFF.

The chain is built from TRBV27 and TRBJ2-5; perhaps TRBD2 as D (7 bases). V lost 1 base, J lost 5 bases, and 23 bases lay in between. The CDR3 length is 18 residues. CDR1 is MNHEY and CDR2 is SMNVEV in the germline V gene (reference sequence). Here the CDR3 reads CASSLLEGGALGFETQYF. The CDR3 DNA reads TGTGCCAGCAGTTTATTAGAGGGGGGGGCCCTTGGATTTGAGACCCAGTACTTC.

The V gene is TRBV7-9, the J gene TRBJ2-7, with 7 bases lining up with TRBD1. The CDR3 runs to 19 residues. J lost 2 bases, V lost 3 bases, and 19 bases had no gene match. CDR1 is SEHNR and CDR2 is FQNEAQ in the germline V gene (reference sequence). The CDR3 here is CASSFVLSTDRASAYEQYF. The CDR3 coding sequence is TGTGCCAGCAGCTTTGTACTGTCGACCGACAGGGCCTCAGCCTACGAGCAGTACTTC.

This clone turned up a few times. The chain is built from TRBV13 and TRBJ1-6; D gene uncertain. V was cut by 4 bases and J by 10 bases, with 14 bases left in between. The CDR3 contains 14 residues. The germline gives CDR1 PRHDT, CDR2 FYEKMQ (reference sequence). This CDR3 is CASSSHGTRSPLHF. The DNA of the CDR3 is TGTGCCAGCAGCTCCCACGGAACGAGGTCACCCCTCCACTTT. The full variable domain, in which reference TRBV13 and TRBJ1-6 provide the parts outside the CDR3, is AAGVIQSPRHLIKEKRETATLKCYPIPRHDTVYWYQQGPGQDPQFLISFYEKMQSDKGSIPDRFSAQQFSDYHSELNMSSLELGDSALYFCASSSHGTRSPLHFGNGTRLTVT.

The chain recombines TRBV10-2 with TRBJ1-2; 7 bases agree with TRBD1. This CDR3 is built from 17 residues. CDR1 and CDR2 (germline): WSHSY, SAAADI. V shed 8 bases and J 6 bases; nucleotides not matched to a gene: 21. Here the CDR3 reads CASSDRFEGGIGDGYTF. CDR3 coding DNA: TGCGCCAGCTCGGACAGGTTTGAGGGGGGTATAGGAGATGGCTACACCTTC.

This clone was picked up one time. The chain couples TRBV21-1 to TRBJ2-7; the D call of TRBD2 is as the table states it, not checked on the DNA. TRBV21-1 is a documented pseudogene. The CDR3 loop spans 17 amino acids. Here the CDR3 reads CASKGGSDRTLYYEQYF. The CDR3 nucleotides are TGTGCCAGCAAGGGGGGGAGTGATCGGACCCTTTACTACGAGCAGTACTTC.

CDR3 nucleotide sequence: TGTGCCAGCTCTCCGAGCGGGGGGGCGTACAATGAGCAGTTCTTC. Residues: CASSPSGGAYNEQFF. This chain joins TRBV3-1 (or the pseudogene TRBV3-2) and TRBJ2-1; TRBD2 agrees at 10 bases. Germline V gene sequence: CDR1 LGHDT, CDR2 YNNKEL (reference sequence). This CDR3 comprises 15 residues. V shed 8 bases, J shed 4 bases, and the junction held 8 bases outside the gene matches.

V gene TRBV5-4 combines with J gene TRBJ2-7; D call uncertain. Trimming removed 5 bases at V and 0 bases at J, with 15 bases between. This CDR3 spans 15 amino acids. CDR1 is SGHNT and CDR2 is YYREEE in the germline V gene (reference sequence). CDR3 nucleotides: TGTGCCAGCAGTTTCGACCCGACAAGCTCCTACGAGCAGTACTTC. Its translation: CASSFDPTSSYEQYF. Complete variable domain (other parts from reference TRBV5-4 and TRBJ2-7): ETGVTQSPTHLIKTRGQQVTLRCSSQSGHNTVSWYQQALGQGPQFIFQYYREEENGRGNFPPRFSGLQFPNYSSELNVNALELDDSALYLCASSFDPTSSYEQYFGPGTRLTVT.

This clone came up once. V and J are TRBV5-1 and TRBJ2-7; 8 bases fit TRBD1. With 2 bases clipped from V and 1 base from J, the junction kept 5 bases outside the gene matches. CDR1 and CDR2 from the germline V gene are SGHRS and YFSETQ. This CDR3 contains 15 residues. CDR3 sequence: CASSLLGTGSYEQYF. Written as DNA, the CDR3 is TGCGCCAGCAGCTTACTAGGGACAGGATCCTACGAGCAGTACTTC.

The chain uses TRBV7-9 and TRBJ1-5; the D gene is possibly TRBD1 (5 bases). The CDR3 has 15 residues. V gave up 1 base and J gave up 9 bases, with 16 bases separating them. Germline CDR1 SEHNR, CDR2 FQNEAQ (reference sequence). The CDR3 nucleotides read TGTGCCAGCAGCTTAGGCGGGGGGGAACTAAGGCCCCAGCATTTT. It translates to CASSLGGGELRPQHF. The full variable domain, its missing parts supplied by reference TRBV7-9 and TRBJ1-5, is DTGVSQNPRHKITKRGQNVTFRCDPISEHNRLYWYRQTLGQGPEFLTYFQNEAQLEKSRLLSDRFSAERPKGSFSTLEIQRTEQGDSAMYLCASSLGGGELRPQHFGDGTRLSIL.

The genes are TRBV5-5 and TRBJ2-7; the D is unclear. CDR1 is SGHKS, CDR2 YYEKEE, per germline (reference sequence). This CDR3 has 13 residues. V was trimmed by 2 bases and J by 3 bases, leaving 9 bases between them. The CDR3 region is CASSFDILYEQYF. For the CDR3, the DNA is TGTGCCAGCAGCTTCGACATCCTCTACGAGCAGTACTTC.

The gene calls are TRBV3-1 (or the pseudogene TRBV3-2) and TRBJ2-1, with D maybe TRBD1 (5 bases). Germline values: CDR1 LGHDT, CDR2 YNNKEL (reference sequence). This CDR3 is built from 13 residues. The V end lost 3 bases, the J end lost 6 bases, and 9 bases lay between the germline ends. This CDR3 reads CASSHAQGNEQFF. The CDR3 DNA reads as TGTGCCAGCAGCCATGCCCAGGGCAATGAGCAGTTCTTC.

The chain couples TRBV2 to TRBJ1-2; 7 bases match TRBD1. With 6 bases clipped from V and 6 bases from J, the junction kept 16 bases outside the gene matches. CDR1 SNHLY and CDR2 FYNNEI come from the germline V gene. The length of the CDR3 is 16 residues. In DNA form, the CDR3 reads TGTGCCAGCAGGGAGGACAGGACACCCATAAGGAATGGCTACACCTTC. It specifies CASREDRTPIRNGYTF.

CDR3 DNA sequence: TGTGCCAGCAGCCCAAGGGGACTAGTGATGGCAATACCCACAGATACGCAGTATTTT. It yields the protein CASSPRGLVMAIPTDTQYF. This rearrangement joins TRBV27 to TRBJ2-3; TRBD2 matches at 8 bases. CDR3 length: 19 amino acids. Per the germline V gene, CDR1 is MNHEY and CDR2 is SMNVEV (reference sequence). After removal of 6 bases from V and 2 bases from J, the junction contained 19 bases not matched to a gene.

The chain uses TRBV6-5 and TRBJ1-2, with D unclear. The CDR3 loop spans 12 amino acids. V lost 4 bases and J 7 bases, leaving 10 bases between the germline ends. The V gene's germline CDR1 is MNHEY and CDR2 SVGAGI. For the CDR3, the DNA is TGTGCCAGCAGTTTTCGACGCGGTGGCTACACCTTC. This codes for CASSFRRGGYTF.

This chain links TRBV5-1 with TRBJ1-1; 9 nucleotides line up with TRBD1. Losses at the gene ends were 4 bases for V and 5 bases for J; bases not matched to a gene: 12. Germline V CDR1 and CDR2: SGHRS, YFSETQ. This CDR3 is built from 16 residues. CDR3 DNA sequence: TGCGCCAGCAGCCCCGGGGACAGGGAGATAACGACTGAAGCTTTCTTT. Amino acids: CASSPGDREITTEAFF.

For this clone: Other nucleotide sequences in the sample specify the same CDR3. The chain uses TRBV5-1 and TRBJ1-4; 9 nucleotides match TRBD1. The trim removed 4 bases at V and 5 bases at J, leaving 3 bases unmatched. The CDR3 contains 14 residues. Germline CDR1 SGHRS, CDR2 YFSETQ. The CDR3 spells CASSTGQGNEKLFF. CDR3 sequence (DNA): TGCGCCAGCAGCACCGGACAGGGGAATGAAAAACTGTTTTTT.

This chain joins TRBV27 and TRBJ1-1; the D gene is possibly TRBD1 (6 bases). The V and J ends lost 5 bases and 7 bases respectively, with 23 bases between them. The CDR3 extends over 16 amino acids. The germline V gene encodes CDR1 MNHEY and CDR2 SMNVEV (reference sequence). The CDR3 here is CASSLLTPQGLDEAFF. The CDR3 DNA sequence: TGTGCCAGCAGTCTACTTACCCCCCAGGGGCTTGATGAAGCTTTCTTT.

The gene calls are TRBV5-1 and TRBJ1-6; D not certain. Germline loops: CDR1 SGHRS, CDR2 YFSETQ. The CDR3 spans 12 residues. With 5 bases removed from V and 9 bases from J, the gap between germline ends came to 9 bases. DNA for the CDR3: TGCGCCAGCAGGGTTACGGGTTCACCCCTCCACTTT. Protein sequence: CASRVTGSPLHF.